These 17 T cell receptor beta chains were sequenced from one sample in a study of T cell responses to AZD1222 COVID-19 vaccine. Measured with immunoSEQ multiplex PCR; TCRdb has only the in-frame clones, and not every one. The profile shows about 88,000 clones, less than 90% of them singletons. This specimen was peripheral blood, taken on day 0 of AZD1222 vaccination. Every receptor here comes from an adult in good health.

This chain links TRBV19 with TRBJ1-5; 8 positions match TRBD1. V shed 4 bases, J shed 2 bases, and the junction held 1 base outside the gene matches. The germline gives CDR1 LNHDA, CDR2 SQIVND (reference sequence). This CDR3 has 14 residues. The CDR3 bases are TGTGCCAGTAGTACAGGGGGCGGCAATCAGCCCCAGCATTTT. Amino acids: CASSTGGGNQPQHF.

J is TRBJ1-2 and V is TRBV4-3; no clear D gene. The CDR3 is 14 amino acids. V was cut by 0 bases and J by 5 bases, with 10 bases left in between. Germline CDR1 reads LGHNA; CDR2 reads YSLEER. The CDR3 DNA sequence: TGCGCCAGCAGCCAAGAAGGGTCAGGTTATGGCTACACCTTC. Residues: CASSQEGSGYGYTF.

The chain uses TRBV7-9 and TRBJ1-1; no firm D call. Between the trimmed V and J ends, which lost 5 bases and 3 bases, there was a span of 4 bases. In germline, CDR1 is SEHNR, CDR2 FQNEAQ (reference sequence). This CDR3 has 11 amino acids. The CDR3 sequence is CASSQYTEAFF. The CDR3 nucleotides read TGTGCCAGCAGCCAGTACACTGAAGCTTTCTTT. The full variable domain, its missing parts supplied by reference TRBV7-9 and TRBJ1-1, is DTGVSQNPRHKITKRGQNVTFRCDPISEHNRLYWYRQTLGQGPEFLTYFQNEAQLEKSRLLSDRFSAERPKGSFSTLEIQRTEQGDSAMYLCASSQYTEAFFGQGTRLTVV.

This rearrangement joins TRBV30 to TRBJ1-2; D is uncertain. V dropped 1 base and J dropped 8 bases, with 17 bases sitting between them. Germline loops: CDR1 GTSNPN, CDR2 SVGIG (reference sequence). CDR3 length: 14 residues. This chain's CDR3 is CAWSAGSARVGYTF. The CDR3 coding sequence is TGTGCCTGGAGTGCGGGCAGCGCAAGGGTAGGCTACACCTTC.

The chain recombines TRBV19 with TRBJ1-5; TRBD1 matches at 7 bases. The CDR3 loop spans 15 amino acids. V lost 6 bases, J lost 1 base, and 6 bases stayed unmatched. The germline V gene has CDR1 LNHDA and CDR2 SQIVND (reference sequence). DNA of the CDR3: TGTGCCAGTAGGCTACAGGGGTACAGCAATCAGCCCCAGCATTTT. Encoded protein: CASRLQGYSNQPQHF.

The chain links TRBV6-6 to TRBJ2-3, with D perhaps matching TRBD2 (6 bases). CDR1 is MNHNY and CDR2 is SVGAGI in the germline V gene (reference sequence). The V and J ends lost 5 bases and 6 bases respectively, with 12 bases between them. This CDR3 is 13 amino acids long. The CDR3 sequence is CASSQAGGDTQYF. The CDR3 DNA reads TGTGCCAGCAGTCAGGCAGGAGGGGATACGCAGTATTTT.

The gene calls are TRBV6-5 and TRBJ1-2; maybe TRBD1 (6 bases). Germline CDR1 is MNHEY and CDR2 is SVGAGI. This CDR3 spans 13 amino acids. Trimming removed 6 bases from V and 3 bases from J, with 11 bases in between. CDR3 sequence reads: CASRRTEDYGYTF. CDR3 nucleotide sequence: TGTGCCAGCAGACGGACAGAGGACTATGGCTACACCTTC.

This chain links TRBV6-4 with TRBJ2-1, with 8 bases identical to TRBD1. The CDR3 has 13 amino acids. Germline lookup yields CDR1 MRHNA and CDR2 SNTAGT. The ends lost 4 bases at V and 8 bases at J; junction bases unmatched: 4. CDR3: CASSVDRGYEQFF. For the CDR3, the DNA is TGTGCCAGCAGTGTAGACAGGGGCTATGAGCAGTTCTTC.

This chain connects TRBV9 to TRBJ2-1; 12 bases map to TRBD2. Trimming removed 3 bases from V and 7 bases from J; junction bases left unmatched: 11. The CDR3 loop spans 17 amino acids. Looked up from germline, CDR1 is SGDLS and CDR2 is YYNGEE. CDR3 sequence reads: CASSANLAGGLGNEQFF. DNA of the CDR3: TGTGCCAGCAGCGCCAACCTAGCGGGGGGGCTTGGGAATGAGCAGTTCTTC.

V is TRBV10-3 and J is TRBJ1-5; 9 nucleotides agree with TRBD1. The CDR3 covers 19 residues. With 3 bases clipped from V and 2 bases from J, the junction kept 14 bases outside the gene matches. Germline V gene lookup returns CDR1 ENHRY and CDR2 SYGVKD. The CDR3 region has the DNA TGTGCCATCAGTGAAGCACCCCTAACAGGGGGCGCGGGCAATCAGCCCCAGCATTTT. Its translation: CAISEAPLTGGAGNQPQHF.

The rearrangement links TRBV28 to TRBJ1-5, with 9 bases identical to TRBD1. The CDR3 totals 16 residues. With V trimmed by 5 bases and J by 6 bases, 11 bases remained unmatched. In germline, CDR1 is MDHEN, CDR2 SYDVKM. CDR3 loop: CASSLPGQGIVQPQHF. Written as DNA, the CDR3 is TGTGCCAGCAGTCTTCCGGGACAGGGAATCGTTCAGCCCCAGCATTTT.

The V call is TRBV21-1, the J call TRBJ2-4; whether TRBD2, the table's D call, matches the DNA was not checked. TRBV21-1 is noted as a pseudogene. The CDR3 is 17 amino acids. The CDR3 DNA is TGTGCCAGCAGTCTGCCGGGACTAGCGGGGCTCAAAAACATTCAGTACTTC. Translation gives CASSLPGLAGLKNIQYF.

This clone was observed once. The J gene is TRBJ2-7, the V gene TRBV10-2; 8 bases line up with TRBD2. After removal of 0 bases from V and 13 bases from J, the junction contained 8 bases not matched to a gene. Germline values: CDR1 WSHSY, CDR2 SAAADI. The CDR3 consists of 13 residues. CDR3 region: CASSESLAGGFYF. The CDR3 bases are TGCGCCAGCAGTGAGTCACTGGCGGGGGGATTCTACTTC.

This clone has only a few counts. This sequence joins TRBV19 and TRBJ1-2; D gene uncertain. The V end lost 9 bases, the J end lost 5 bases, and 7 bases lay between the germline ends. The length of the CDR3 is 10 residues. In germline, CDR1 is LNHDA, CDR2 SQIVND (reference sequence). The CDR3 here is CASEGYGYTF. The CDR3 DNA reads as TGTGCCAGCGAGGGTTATGGCTACACCTTC.

CDR3 in amino acids: CASSSNRGTEAFF. The CDR3, as DNA: TGTGCCAGCAGTTCCAACAGGGGCACTGAAGCTTTCTTT. This chain connects TRBV6-2 or TRBV6-3 to TRBJ1-1; 7 nucleotides align to TRBD1. The CDR3 runs to 13 residues. The V and J ends lost 4 bases and 4 bases, in that order; junction bases with no gene match: 3. Germline V lookup: CDR1 MNHEY, CDR2 SVGEGT.

J is TRBJ1-1 and V is TRBV19; D not resolved. Germline-derived CDR1 and CDR2 are LNHDA and SQIVND (reference sequence). V was pared by 1 base and J by 3 bases, with 12 bases between. This CDR3 has 15 residues. The CDR3 here is CASSIAMGWDTEAFF. The CDR3 DNA sequence: TGTGCCAGTAGTATAGCAATGGGTTGGGACACTGAAGCTTTCTTT.

The chain has TRBV7-2 and TRBJ1-1, with 10 bases fitting TRBD1. Germline assignment: CDR1 SGHTA and CDR2 FQGNSA. There are 15 residues in the CDR3. V lost 5 bases, J lost 3 bases, and 6 bases stayed unmatched. The CDR3 region is CASSVRTGGDTEAFF. In nucleotides, the CDR3 is TGTGCCAGCAGCGTTAGGACAGGGGGGGACACTGAAGCTTTCTTT.